Listed here are 17 T cell receptor beta chains from one sample, sequenced in a study of early T cells in non-severe SARS-CoV-2 infection. TCRdb reprocessed the 5' RACE reads via MiXCR and lists one record per CDR3 protein. The table has about 34,000 distinct CDR3 sequences, approximately 6% seen once; the top ten hold roughly 6.5%. Sequencing was performed on whole blood. Receptors originate from an adult who was a healthcare worker with PCR-confirmed SARS-CoV-2 infection or an uninfected control (not recorded which).

This clonotype was recorded at least ten times. The chain combines TRBV6-5 with TRBJ1-2; 8 bases line up with TRBD1. The V segment lost 7 bases and the J segment 2 bases; nucleotides outside the gene matches: 3. This CDR3 is 13 amino acids long. In germline, CDR1 is MNHEY, CDR2 SVGAGI. CDR3 coding DNA: TGTGCCAGCATCGGACAGGGCAACTATGGCTACACCTTC. Translating gives CASIGQGNYGYTF.

This clonotype has a count of ten or more. The gene calls are TRBV18 and TRBJ1-1; 8 nucleotides line up with TRBD1. CDR3 length: 15 amino acids. Germline V gives CDR1 KGHSH, CDR2 LQKENI. After removal of 3 bases from V and 4 bases from J, the junction contained 7 bases not matched to a gene. The CDR3 sequence: CASSPQGQGGTEAFF. In DNA, the CDR3 is TGTGCCAGCTCACCTCAAGGACAGGGAGGCACTGAAGCTTTCTTT.

Many counts were recorded for this clonotype. CDR3 residues: CASSERGRTYEQYF. DNA for the CDR3: TGTGCCAGCAGTGAAAGGGGCAGAACATACGAGCAGTACTTC. The gene calls are TRBV6-1 and TRBJ2-7; the D gene is possibly TRBD1 (5 bases). Trimming shortened V by 2 bases and J by 4 bases, and 12 bases separated the two germline ends. Per the germline V gene, CDR1 is MNHNS and CDR2 is SASEGT. The CDR3 consists of 14 residues.

In this sample, this clonotype turned up many times. Sequence at one end of the junction differs from germline and may be a read error. J is TRBJ2-1 and V is TRBV20-1; the match to TRBD2 covers 8 bases. This CDR3 spans 11 amino acids. Germline values: CDR1 DFQATT, CDR2 SNEGSKA (reference sequence). The CDR3 loop is CSPRWRAGVLF. The DNA of the CDR3 is TGCAGTCCCAGGTGGAGAGCGGGAGTTCTCTTC.

The chain links TRBV6-2 or TRBV6-3 to TRBJ2-2; 12 nucleotides align to TRBD2. Germline-derived CDR1 and CDR2 are MNHEY and SVGEGT. The CDR3 covers 16 residues. The V gene end was trimmed by 7 bases and the J gene end by 2 bases; junction bases not matched to a gene: 5. The CDR3 DNA reads TGTGCCAGCAACCTAGCGGGAGGGCCCAACACCGGGGAGCTGTTTTTT. This sequence encodes CASNLAGGPNTGELFF.

The chain recombines TRBV5-1 with TRBJ2-3; D ambiguous. The CDR3 sequence is 13 residues long. The V and J ends lost 4 bases and 5 bases respectively, with 11 bases between them. CDR1 and CDR2 from the germline V gene are SGHRS and YFSETQ. The CDR3: CASSPTRQDTQYF. For the CDR3, the DNA is TGCGCCAGCAGCCCGACGCGGCAAGATACGCAGTATTTT.

This clonotype came up many times. The V call is TRBV7-9, the J call TRBJ2-7, with 7 bases that match TRBD2. Germline CDR1 SEHNR, CDR2 FQNEAQ (reference sequence). CDR3 length: 15 residues. Losses at the gene ends were 5 bases for V and 0 bases for J; bases not matched to a gene: 7. The chain's CDR3 is CASSRPSGSSYEQYF. For the CDR3, the DNA is TGTGCCAGCAGCCGCCCTAGCGGTAGCTCCTACGAGCAGTACTTC. The full variable domain, its missing parts supplied by reference TRBV7-9 and TRBJ2-7, is DTGVSQNPRHKITKRGQNVTFRCDPISEHNRLYWYRQTLGQGPEFLTYFQNEAQLEKSRLLSDRFSAERPKGSFSTLEIQRTEQGDSAMYLCASSRPSGSSYEQYFGPGTRLTVT.

This clonotype was seen many times. The chain carries TRBV5-1 and TRBJ2-3; TRBD1 agrees at 7 bases. V lost 0 bases to trimming and J lost 4 bases; unmatched junction nucleotides: 2. The CDR3 has 14 residues. Germline V lookup: CDR1 SGHRS, CDR2 YFSETQ. The CDR3, as DNA: TGCGCCAGCAGCTTGGGAACAGGGGCAGATACGCAGTATTTT. Translated: CASSLGTGADTQYF.

This clonotype showed up many times. In nucleotides, the CDR3 is TGCAGCGTTGGAAGAACTGGGGCCAACGTCCTGACTTTC. As protein: CSVGRTGANVLTF. The chain uses TRBV29-1 and TRBJ2-6; D is unresolved. Germline V lookup: CDR1 SQVTM, CDR2 ANQGSEA. V was clipped by 4 bases and J by 2 bases, with 6 bases between them. The CDR3 is 13 amino acids.

This clonotype came up many times. The gene calls are TRBV5-1 and TRBJ2-1, with D unclear. The germline CDR1 and CDR2 sequences are SGHRS and YFSETQ. The CDR3 spans 16 residues. V was trimmed by 1 base and J by 7 bases, leaving 18 bases between them. The CDR3, as DNA: TGCGCCAGCAGCTTGTTTGGTAGTCCTGGGCTGAATGAGCAGTTCTTC. Protein sequence: CASSLFGSPGLNEQFF.

At least ten counts were recorded for this clonotype. CDR3 coding DNA: TGCGCCAGCAGCCAAGAATGGCTGACGAACACCGGGGAGCTGTTTTTT. Amino acid sequence: CASSQEWLTNTGELFF. The chain links TRBV4-1 to TRBJ2-2, with unresolved D. V lost 0 bases, J lost 0 bases, and 8 bases lay in between. CDR1 and CDR2 from the germline V gene are MGHRA and YSYEKL. The CDR3 is 16 amino acids.

This clonotype was observed a single time. The chain combines TRBV3-1 with TRBJ2-2; D is uncertain. V dropped 1 base and J dropped 10 bases, with 7 bases sitting between them. The germline V gene encodes CDR1 LGHDT and CDR2 YNNKEL (reference sequence). The CDR3 loop spans 12 amino acids. CDR3 amino acids: CASSQGVMELFF. For the CDR3, the DNA is TGTGCCAGCAGCCAAGGAGTAATGGAGCTGTTTTTT.

V and J are TRBV13 and TRBJ2-2; the match to TRBD2 covers 7 bases. This CDR3 contains 14 residues. J lost 6 bases, V lost 2 bases, and 3 bases had no gene match. Germline V lookup: CDR1 PRHDT, CDR2 FYEKMQ (reference sequence). The CDR3 sequence: CASSLLAVPGELFF. The CDR3 DNA reads TGTGCCAGCAGCTTACTAGCGGTCCCCGGGGAGCTGTTTTTT.

This clonotype was seen repeatedly, ten times or more. The rearrangement uses TRBV6-6 and TRBJ2-1, with 11 bases lining up with TRBD2. Germline trimming cut 2 bases from V and 8 bases from J; bases unmatched to any gene: 11. The germline CDR1 and CDR2 sequences are MNHNY and SVGAGI (reference sequence). The CDR3 covers 17 residues. This CDR3 is CASSYHNLLAGVHEQFF. CDR3 sequence (DNA): TGTGCCAGCAGTTACCATAATTTACTAGCGGGAGTCCATGAGCAGTTCTTC.

This clonotype was detected many times. The V gene is TRBV28, the J gene TRBJ2-7; perhaps TRBD2 as D (6 bases). CDR3 length equals 12 residues. Germline lookup yields CDR1 MDHEN and CDR2 SYDVKM. V lost 10 bases, J lost 4 bases, and 14 bases lay in between. The CDR3 sequence is CATERAGYEQYF. The CDR3, as DNA: TGTGCCACCGAGCGGGCTGGATACGAGCAGTACTTC.

The V gene is TRBV6-5, the J gene TRBJ1-1; D might be TRBD1 (5 bases). The CDR3 has 15 residues. V was trimmed by 2 bases and J by 2 bases, leaving 12 bases between them. Germline V lookup: CDR1 MNHEY, CDR2 SVGAGI. This chain's CDR3 is CASSYSLTGNTEAFF. In DNA, the CDR3 is TGTGCCAGCAGTTACAGCCTTACAGGAAACACTGAAGCTTTCTTT.

The J gene is TRBJ2-1, the V gene TRBV3-1; possibly TRBD2 for D (6 bases). This CDR3 has 16 amino acids. V gave up 2 bases and J gave up 3 bases, with 14 bases separating them. Germline V gives CDR1 LGHDT, CDR2 YNNKEL (reference sequence). CDR3 protein: CASSQTGGGHYNEQFF. CDR3 DNA: TGTGCCAGCAGCCAAACCGGGGGAGGCCACTACAATGAGCAGTTCTTC.